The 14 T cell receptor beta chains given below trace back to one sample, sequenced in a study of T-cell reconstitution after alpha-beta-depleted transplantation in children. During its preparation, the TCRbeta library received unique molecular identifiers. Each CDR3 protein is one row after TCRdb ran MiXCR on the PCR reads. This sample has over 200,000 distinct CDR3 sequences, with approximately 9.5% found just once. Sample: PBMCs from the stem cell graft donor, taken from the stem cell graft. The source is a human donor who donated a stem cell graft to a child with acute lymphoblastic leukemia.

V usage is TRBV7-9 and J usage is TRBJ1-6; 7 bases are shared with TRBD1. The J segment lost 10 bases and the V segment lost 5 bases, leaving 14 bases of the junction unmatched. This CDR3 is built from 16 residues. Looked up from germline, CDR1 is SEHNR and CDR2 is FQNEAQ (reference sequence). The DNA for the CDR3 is TGTGCCAGCAGCCCTGGGGACAGAACCCAGGGATCACCCCTCCACTTT. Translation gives CASSPGDRTQGSPLHF.

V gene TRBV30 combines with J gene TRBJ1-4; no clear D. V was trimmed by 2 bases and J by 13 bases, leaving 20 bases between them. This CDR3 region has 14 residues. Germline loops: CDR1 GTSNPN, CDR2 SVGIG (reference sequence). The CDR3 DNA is TGTGCCTGGAGTTCAACAAGACCGTCTCGCGGACTGTTTTTT. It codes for CAWSSTRPSRGLFF.

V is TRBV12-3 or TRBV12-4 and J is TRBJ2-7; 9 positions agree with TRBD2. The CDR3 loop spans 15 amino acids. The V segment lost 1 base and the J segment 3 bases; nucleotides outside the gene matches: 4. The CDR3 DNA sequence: TGTGCCAGCAGTTTAGGGGCGGGGGGGCACTACGAGCAGTACTTC. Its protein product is CASSLGAGGHYEQYF.

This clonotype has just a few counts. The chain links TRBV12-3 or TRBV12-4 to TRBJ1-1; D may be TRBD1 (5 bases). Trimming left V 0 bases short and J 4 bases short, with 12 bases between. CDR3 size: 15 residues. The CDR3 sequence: CASSLALGGGTEAFF. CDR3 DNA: TGTGCCAGCAGTTTAGCATTGGGGGGAGGCACTGAAGCTTTCTTT.

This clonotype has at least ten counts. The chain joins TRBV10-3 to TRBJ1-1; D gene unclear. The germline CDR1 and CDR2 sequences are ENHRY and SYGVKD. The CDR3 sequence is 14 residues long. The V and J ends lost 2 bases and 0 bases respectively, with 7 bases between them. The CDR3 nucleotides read TGTGCCATCAGTGAGGACGGCTTGAACACTGAAGCTTTCTTT. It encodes CAISEDGLNTEAFF.

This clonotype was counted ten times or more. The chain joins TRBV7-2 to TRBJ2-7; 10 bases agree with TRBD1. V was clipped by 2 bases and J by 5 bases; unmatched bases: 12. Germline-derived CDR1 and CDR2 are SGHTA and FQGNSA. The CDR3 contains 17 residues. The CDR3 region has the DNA TGTGCCAGCAGCTTAACTGGACCGGGACAGGGGACAGACGAGCAGTACTTC. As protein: CASSLTGPGQGTDEQYF.

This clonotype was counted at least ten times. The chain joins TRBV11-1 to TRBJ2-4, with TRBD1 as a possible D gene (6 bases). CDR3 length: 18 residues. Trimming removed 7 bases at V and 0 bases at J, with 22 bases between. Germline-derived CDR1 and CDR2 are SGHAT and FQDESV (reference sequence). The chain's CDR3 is CASTLMSIRGSAKNIQYF. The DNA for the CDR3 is TGTGCCAGCACCCTTATGAGCATAAGGGGGTCAGCCAAAAACATTCAGTACTTC.

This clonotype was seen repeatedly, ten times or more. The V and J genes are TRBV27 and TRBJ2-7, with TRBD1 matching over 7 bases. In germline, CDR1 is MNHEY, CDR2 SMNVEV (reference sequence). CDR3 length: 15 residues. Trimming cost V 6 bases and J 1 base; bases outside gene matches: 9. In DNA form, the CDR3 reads TGTGCCAGCAGCGATGGGACAGCCGGTTCCTACGAGCAGTACTTC. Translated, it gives CASSDGTAGSYEQYF.

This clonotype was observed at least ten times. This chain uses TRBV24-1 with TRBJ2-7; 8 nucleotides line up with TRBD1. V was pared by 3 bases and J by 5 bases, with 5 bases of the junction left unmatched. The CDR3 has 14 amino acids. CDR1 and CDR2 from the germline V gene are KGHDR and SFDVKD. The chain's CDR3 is CATSDPKTGDEQYF. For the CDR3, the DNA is TGTGCCACCAGTGATCCCAAGACAGGGGACGAGCAGTACTTC.

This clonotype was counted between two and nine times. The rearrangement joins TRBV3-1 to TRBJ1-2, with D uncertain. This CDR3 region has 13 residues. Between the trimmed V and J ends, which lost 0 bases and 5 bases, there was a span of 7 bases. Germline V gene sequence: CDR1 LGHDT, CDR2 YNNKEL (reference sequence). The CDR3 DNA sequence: TGTGCCAGCAGCCAAGAGTCTTTATATGGCTACACCTTC. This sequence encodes CASSQESLYGYTF.

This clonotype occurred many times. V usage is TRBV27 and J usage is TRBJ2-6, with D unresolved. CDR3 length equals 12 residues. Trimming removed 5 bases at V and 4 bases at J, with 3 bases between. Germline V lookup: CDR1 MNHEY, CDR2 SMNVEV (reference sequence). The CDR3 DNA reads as TGTGCCAGCAGTGGGGGGGCCAACGTCCTGACTTTC. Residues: CASSGGANVLTF.

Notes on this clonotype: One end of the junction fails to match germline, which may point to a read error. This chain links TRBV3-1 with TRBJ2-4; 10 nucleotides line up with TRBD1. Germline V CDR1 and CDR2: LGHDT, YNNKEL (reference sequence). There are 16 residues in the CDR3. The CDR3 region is CASSQGGTGEKNIQYF. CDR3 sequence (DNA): TGTGCCAGCAGTCAAGGGGGGACAGGGGAGAAAAACATTCAGTACTTC.

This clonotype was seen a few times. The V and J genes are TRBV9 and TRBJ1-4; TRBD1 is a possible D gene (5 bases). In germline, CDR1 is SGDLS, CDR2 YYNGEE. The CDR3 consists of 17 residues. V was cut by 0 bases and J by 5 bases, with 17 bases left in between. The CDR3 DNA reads TGTGCCAGCAGCGTAGACGTCGGGGGGGGTTTAAATGAAAAACTGTTTTTT. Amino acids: CASSVDVGGGLNEKLFF.

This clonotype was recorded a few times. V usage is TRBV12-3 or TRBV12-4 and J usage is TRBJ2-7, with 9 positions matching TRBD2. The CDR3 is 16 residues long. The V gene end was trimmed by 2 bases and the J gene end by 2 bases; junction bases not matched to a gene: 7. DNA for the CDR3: TGTGCCAGCAGTTTACATAACGCGGGGGGGGCCTACGAGCAGTACTTC. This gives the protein CASSLHNAGGAYEQYF.